The clone carrying this T cell receptor beta chain was observed many times. Its antigen is unidentified. The sample's time point: longitudinal time-point 3. 2 million PBMCs stored at -80 C were the source of the unsorted libraries. The V and J ends lost 6 bases and 3 bases respectively, with 15 bases between them. The CDR3 runs 15 residues. Germline-derived CDR1 and CDR2 are LGHNT and FRNRAP. These data come from a study of neurological immune-mediated disorders. Notes on the study in general: The highest TCR clonal expansion occurred in HTLV-1-associated myelopathy; multiple sclerosis fell below healthy controls.

TCRdb reprocessed the 5' RACE reads with MiXCR, giving one entry per CDR3 protein. The sample lists about 80,000 distinct CDR3 sequences; under 4.5% were seen once. The clonotype originates from an older woman with multiple sclerosis. The rearrangement links TRBV12-5 to TRBJ1-3; no reliable D call. Sequencing input: PBMCs. CDR3 bases: TGTGCTAGTGGCTCAAGCCCTTTAGGTGGAAACACCATATATTTT. Its translation: CASGSSPLGGNTIYF. Drawing the rest from reference TRBV12-5 and TRBJ1-3, the complete variable domain is DARVTQTPRHKVTEMGQEVTMRCQPILGHNTVFWYRQTMMQGLELLAYFRNRAPLDDSGMPKDRFSAEMPDATLATLKIQPSEPRDSAVYFCASGSSPLGGNTIYFGEGSWLTVV.